Listed below are T cell receptor beta chains from one sample, sequenced in a study of T cell repertoires in cytomegalovirus infection. TCRdb reanalysed the reads using MiXCR and keeps one entry per CDR3 protein. Among approximately 220,000 distinct CDR3 sequences listed, 35% to 40% were seen once. No cognate antigen is known for these TCRs. The material sequenced was CD8+ T cells from cultured PBMCs, taken from culture after CMV antigen stimulation. These receptor sequences come from a human donor in good health (CMV status not recorded). Some clones in this sample may be carry-over from other donors' samples. Both conserved end residues are part of each CDR3. The D gene is left open where the match is weak. The listing skips clone size in some rows; elsewhere it reads once, few, many or a size class.

abundance: .; v_gene: TRBV27; d_gene: TRBD2; j_gene: TRBJ2-7; CDR3nt: TGTGCCAGCACTCCGACTAGCGGGAGGGAGCAGTACTTC; CDR3aa: CASTPTSGREQYF
abundance: .; v_gene: TRBV6-5; d_gene: .; j_gene: TRBJ2-3; CDR3nt: TGTGCCAGCAGTTACTCGAGAGGGAGGAGGGCAGATACGCAGTATTTT; CDR3aa: CASSYSRGRRADTQYF
abundance: .; v_gene: TRBV4-1; d_gene: .; j_gene: TRBJ2-7; CDR3nt: TGCGCCAGCAGCTCCTCCCAGAGCGAGCAGTACTTC; CDR3aa: CASSSSQSEQYF
abundance: .; v_gene: TRBV7-7; d_gene: TRBD1; j_gene: TRBJ1-2; CDR3nt: TGTGCCAGCAGCCGAGGGACAGGGGGCCACTATGGCTACACCTTC; CDR3aa: CASSRGTGGHYGYTF
abundance: .; v_gene: TRBV27; d_gene: .; j_gene: TRBJ1-1; CDR3nt: TGTGCCAGCAGTTTAATGACGAACACTGAAGCTTTCTTT; CDR3aa: CASSLMTNTEAFF
abundance: .; v_gene: TRBV19; d_gene: TRBD1; j_gene: TRBJ1-1; CDR3nt: TGTGCCAGTAGTATAGATAGGACAGGGGAAGGATACACTGAAGCTTTCTTT; CDR3aa: CASSIDRTGEGYTEAFF
abundance: many; v_gene: TRBV19; d_gene: .; j_gene: TRBJ2-3; CDR3nt: TGTGCCAGTAGTTCCGGGACTTCAAGCACAGATACGCAGTATTTT; CDR3aa: CASSSGTSSTDTQYF
abundance: few; v_gene: TRBV7-9; d_gene: TRBD1; j_gene: TRBJ1-1; CDR3nt: TGTGCCAGCAGCGAGTGGGACAGGGCCTCAAGGGGCACTGAAGCTTTCTTT; CDR3aa: CASSEWDRASRGTEAFF
abundance: .; v_gene: TRBV3-1; d_gene: .; j_gene: TRBJ1-5; CDR3nt: TGTGCCAGCAGCTTTTCCGGGACCCCCGGCCCTCAGCCCCAGCATTTT; CDR3aa: CASSFSGTPGPQPQHF
abundance: .; v_gene: TRBV19; d_gene: TRBD1; j_gene: TRBJ2-2; CDR3nt: TGTGCCAGTAGTCCCACTAGGGGGCGTAACACCGGGGAGCTGTTTTTT; CDR3aa: CASSPTRGRNTGELFF
abundance: .; v_gene: TRBV9; d_gene: TRBD1; j_gene: TRBJ2-7; CDR3nt: TGTGCCAGCAGCCCGCGGGACAGGTCCTACGAGCAGTACTTC; CDR3aa: CASSPRDRSYEQYF
abundance: many; v_gene: TRBV7-6; d_gene: .; j_gene: TRBJ2-1; CDR3nt: TGTGCCAGCAGCTTATTTGTGAGCTCCTACAATGAGCAGTTCTTC; CDR3aa: CASSLFVSSYNEQFF
abundance: few; v_gene: TRBV6-5; d_gene: .; j_gene: TRBJ1-1; CDR3nt: TGTGCCAGCAGTTTCGGACCGGACACTGAAGCTTTCTTT; CDR3aa: CASSFGPDTEAFF
abundance: .; v_gene: TRBV12-3/TRBV12-4; d_gene: .; j_gene: TRBJ2-2; CDR3nt: TGTGCCAGCAGTTTTTACAGGTCGAACACCGGGGAGCTGTTTTTT; CDR3aa: CASSFYRSNTGELFF
abundance: .; v_gene: TRBV12-3/TRBV12-4; d_gene: .; j_gene: TRBJ1-2; CDR3nt: TGTGCCAGCTGCACCTCTGGAGGCTACACCTTC; CDR3aa: CASCTSGGYTF
abundance: .; v_gene: TRBV27; d_gene: .; j_gene: TRBJ1-5; CDR3nt: TGTGCCAGCAGTTTCCGGGGAGTGGAGCCCCAGCATTTT; CDR3aa: CASSFRGVEPQHF
abundance: .; v_gene: TRBV20-1; d_gene: .; j_gene: TRBJ2-1; CDR3nt: TGCAGTGCTAGACCCGCGTACAGCGATGAGCAGTTCTTC; CDR3aa: CSARPAYSDEQFF
abundance: .; v_gene: TRBV20-1; d_gene: TRBD2; j_gene: TRBJ2-3; CDR3nt: TGCAGTGCTAGTGAACTAGCGGCAGATACGCAGTATTTT; CDR3aa: CSASELAADTQYF